These T cell receptor beta chains were read from a single sample in a study of control samples from healthy donors and cancer patients. The method was immunoSEQ multiplex PCR; TCRdb's version includes in-frame clones alone and lacks a portion of them. The sample has some 66,000 clones, roughly 85% seen once. The material sequenced was blood. Source of these receptors: a man aged 40-50 years in good health. CDR3s include the opening cysteine and the closing phenylalanine or tryptophan. D genes are given only for firm matches. Not every row has a clone size; where given, it reads once, few, many or a size class.

D	size	J	V	CDR3	DNA
TRBD1	NA	TRBJ2-1	TRBV7-3	CASSPDRAASNEQFF	TGTGCCAGCAGCCCCGACAGGGCGGCATCCAATGAGCAGTTCTTC
TRBD1	NA	TRBJ1-2	TRBV30	CAWSVQGYGYTF	TGTGCCTGGAGTGTACAGGGGTATGGCTACACCTTC
TRBD2	NA	TRBJ2-5	TRBV28	CASTAGRNQETQYF	TGTGCCAGCACGGCCGGGAGGAACCAAGAGACCCAGTACTTC
TRBD1	NA	TRBJ1-1	TRBV19	CASRIVHRGTEAFF	TGTGCCAGTAGGATCGTTCACAGGGGAACTGAAGCTTTCTTT
TRBD2	NA	TRBJ2-1	TRBV2	CAGLAASGTGEQFF	TGTGCCGGTTTGGCGGCTAGCGGGACCGGTGAGCAGTTCTTC
TRBD2	few	TRBJ2-1	TRBV10-3	CAISESRGLAGGGYNEQFF	TGTGCCATCAGTGAGTCCCGAGGACTAGCGGGAGGGGGGTACAATGAGCAGTTCTTC
NA	few	TRBJ1-6	TRBV27	CASSLGVSPLHF	TGTGCCAGCAGTTTAGGGGTCTCACCCCTCCACTTT
NA	once	TRBJ2-7	TRBV11-1	CASSLGGSEQYF	TGTGCCAGCAGCTTAGGAGGAAGCGAGCAGTACTTC
NA	NA	TRBJ1-6	TRBV12-3/TRBV12-4	CASIGNSPLHF	TGTGCCAGCATAGGGAATTCACCCCTCCACTTT
TRBD2	once	TRBJ2-2	TRBV11-1	CASSLPGGGTGELFF	TGTGCCAGCAGCCTTCCGGGGGGGGGCACCGGGGAGCTGTTTTTT
TRBD2	NA	TRBJ2-3	TRBV4-3	CASSQGAGGPRGDTQYF	TGCGCCAGCAGCCAAGGAGCGGGAGGGCCCAGGGGAGATACGCAGTATTTT
NA	NA	TRBJ1-4	TRBV7-2	CASSPALATNEKLFF	TGTGCCAGCAGCCCCGCACTCGCAACTAATGAAAAACTGTTTTTT
NA	once	TRBJ1-2	TRBV7-9	CASSTPNREGAYGYTF	TGTGCCAGCAGCACTCCCAACAGGGAGGGCGCCTATGGCTACACCTTC
NA	NA	TRBJ2-1	TRBV7-2	CASSLEPSSSYNEQFF	TGTGCCAGCAGCTTAGAACCTTCGAGCTCCTACAATGAGCAGTTCTTC
TRBD1	few	TRBJ1-2	TRBV4-1	CASSTSYRTGDGYGYTF	TGCGCCAGCAGCACTTCGTACCGGACAGGGGATGGCTATGGCTACACCTTC
TRBD2	NA	TRBJ2-7	TRBV27	CASSSPGAGGERQYF	TGTGCCAGCAGTTCCCCCGGAGCGGGAGGTGAAAGGCAGTACTTC
TRBD1	NA	TRBJ1-1	TRBV7-3	CASSSTGGGMNTEAFF	TGTGCCAGCAGCTCGACAGGGGGCGGGATGAACACTGAAGCTTTCTTT
TRBD2	NA	TRBJ2-3	TRBV7-2	CASSPGTTTDTQYF	TGTGCCAGCAGCCCCGGGACTACCACAGATACGCAGTATTTT
NA	NA	TRBJ1-2	TRBV29-1	CSVEEGYGYTF	TGCAGCGTTGAAGAGGGCTATGGCTACACCTTC
TRBD1	NA	TRBJ1-2	TRBV7-2	CASSLVGQGADGYTF	TGTGCCAGCAGCTTAGTGGGACAGGGGGCCGATGGCTACACCTTC
TRBD2	NA	TRBJ2-3	TRBV19	CASSPWTSGGYTDTQYF	TGTGCCAGTAGCCCTTGGACTAGCGGGGGGTACACAGATACGCAGTATTTT
NA	NA	TRBJ1-2	TRBV14	CASSLRTVFTF	TGTGCCAGCAGCCTACGGACAGTATTCACCTTC
TRBD2	once	TRBJ2-1	TRBV7-9	CASTHPSGREGQFF	TGTGCCAGCACCCATCCTAGCGGGAGAGAGGGGCAGTTCTTC
NA	few	TRBJ2-7	TRBV20-1	CSASADSYEQYF	TGCAGTGCTAGTGCTGACTCCTACGAGCAGTACTTC
TRBD2	NA	TRBJ2-2	TRBV6-1	CASSGRLAGGRVPGELFF	TGTGCCAGCAGTGGGCGACTAGCGGGGGGGCGCGTCCCCGGGGAGCTGTTTTTT
NA	once	TRBJ1-1	TRBV7-3	CASSLKRGDTEAFF	TGTGCCAGCAGCTTAAAAAGGGGGGATACTGAAGCTTTCTTT
TRBD1	NA	TRBJ1-1	TRBV3-1/TRBV3-2	CASSQVTGGNSRAFF	TGTGCCAGCAGCCAAGTAACAGGGGGCAATTCGCGAGCTTTCTTT
NA	NA	TRBJ1-5	TRBV30	CAWSARGNQPQHF	TGTGCCTGGAGTGCAAGGGGTAATCAGCCCCAGCATTTT
TRBD1	NA	TRBJ2-1	TRBV3-1/TRBV3-2	CASSRGQGVRATTYNEQFF	TGTGCCAGCAGCAGAGGACAGGGTGTTAGGGCCACAACCTACAATGAGCAGTTCTTC
NA	NA	TRBJ2-7	TRBV7-2	CASSLYGGYSYEQYF	TGTGCCAGCAGCTTATATGGGGGTTACTCCTACGAGCAGTACTTC
NA	few	TRBJ1-3	TRBV12-3/TRBV12-4	CASSPRNTIYF	TGTGCCAGCAGCCCAAGAAACACCATATATTTT
TRBD2	NA	TRBJ2-5	TRBV10-3	CATRGDVGQETQYF	TGTGCCACCCGGGGGGATGTGGGTCAAGAGACCCAGTACTTC
NA	NA	TRBJ1-4	TRBV6-5	CASSYSPSRKYEKLFF	TGTGCCAGCAGTTACTCCCCCTCGAGGAAGTATGAAAAACTGTTTTTT
NA	NA	TRBJ1-2	TRBV6-5	CASSLPGQYVVSYTF	TGTGCCAGCAGTCTACCGGGGCAGTATGTCGTGAGCTACACCTTC
NA	NA	TRBJ1-2	TRBV28	CASSPLRDGYTF	TGTGCCAGCAGTCCCCTCAGGGATGGCTACACCTTC
TRBD1	NA	TRBJ1-4	TRBV5-6	CASSWGQTNEKLFF	TGTGCCAGCAGCTGGGGACAGACTAATGAAAAACTGTTTTTT
NA	NA	TRBJ2-3	TRBV30	CAWSHGRQGTDTQYF	TGTGCCTGGAGCCATGGCCGGCAGGGCACAGATACGCAGTATTTT
NA	NA	TRBJ1-1	TRBV6-5	CASSYSRLNTEAFF	TGTGCCAGCAGTTACTCCCGACTGAACACTGAAGCTTTCTTT
NA	NA	TRBJ1-1	TRBV19	CASPPTQGNTEAFF	TGTGCCAGCCCGCCCACACAGGGTAACACTGAAGCTTTCTTT
NA	NA	TRBJ2-7	TRBV29-1	CSATGTREQYF	TGCAGCGCCACCGGGACTCGGGAGCAGTACTTC
TRBD1	NA	TRBJ1-6	TRBV13	CASSFSQGASSPLHF	TGTGCCAGCAGCTTTTCGCAGGGGGCTAGTTCACCCCTCCACTTT
NA	NA	TRBJ1-4	TRBV7-2	CASSLRSGVRSEKLFF	TGTGCCAGCAGTTTAAGATCGGGGGTTAGGAGTGAAAAACTGTTTTTT
TRBD1	once	TRBJ1-2	TRBV11-2	CASSPQGNYGYTF	TGTGCCAGCAGCCCACAGGGGAACTATGGCTACACCTTC
NA	NA	TRBJ2-2	TRBV5-1	CASSSGRRNTGELFF	TGCGCCAGCAGCTCCGGACGGAGGAACACCGGGGAGCTGTTTTTT
NA	once	TRBJ1-2	TRBV19	CASSIDTTNYGYTF	TGTGCCAGTAGTATAGATACAACTAACTATGGCTACACCTTC
TRBD1	NA	TRBJ2-7	TRBV27	CASSPGTGPTYEQYF	TGTGCCAGCAGTCCGGGGACAGGCCCCACCTACGAGCAGTACTTC
NA	few	TRBJ1-5	TRBV19	CASIPGYSNQPQHF	TGTGCCAGTATTCCGGGGTATAGCAATCAGCCCCAGCATTTT
NA	NA	TRBJ1-5	TRBV2	CASSGDSNQPQHF	TGTGCCAGCAGTGGGGATAGCAATCAGCCCCAGCATTTT
TRBD2	NA	TRBJ2-1	TRBV6-2/TRBV6-3	CASSSRLAGGSGEQFF	TGTGCCAGCAGTTCCCGGCTAGCGGGGGGGTCTGGTGAGCAGTTCTTC
NA	NA	TRBJ1-3	TRBV6-6	CASSREYTIYF	TGTGCCAGCAGTAGGGAGTACACCATATATTTT
TRBD2	once	TRBJ2-2	TRBV5-6	CASGASGDTGELFF	TGTGCCAGCGGGGCTAGCGGAGACACCGGGGAGCTGTTTTTT
NA	NA	TRBJ2-3	TRBV4-3	CASSQEGGGADTQYF	TGCGCCAGCAGCCAAGAAGGGGGGGGCGCAGATACGCAGTATTTT
NA	NA	TRBJ2-1	TRBV24-1	CATSPNTLGGRSYNEQFF	TGTGCCACCAGTCCTAATACATTGGGGGGCAGGAGCTACAATGAGCAGTTCTTC
NA	few	TRBJ1-2	TRBV15	CATSRVSTGRGQVF	TGTGCCACCAGCAGAGTCTCCACAGGCCGGGGCCAAGTCTTC
NA	NA	TRBJ1-1	TRBV5-1	CASTSLGGGDTEAFF	TGCGCCAGCACCTCTTTAGGGGGAGGGGACACTGAAGCTTTCTTT
NA	NA	TRBJ1-1	TRBV7-9	CASRESGINTEAFF	TGTGCCAGCAGGGAATCGGGGATAAACACTGAAGCTTTCTTT
NA	NA	TRBJ1-1	TRBV5-4	CASSSGQVRGEAFF	TGTGCCAGCAGCTCGGGACAAGTTCGGGGTGAAGCTTTCTTT
NA	NA	TRBJ2-3	TRBV30	CAWSAAGRRLTDTQYF	TGTGCCTGGAGTGCCGCCGGACGGCGCCTTACAGATACGCAGTATTTT
NA	NA	TRBJ1-4	TRBV28	CASSPWGQREKLFF	TGTGCCAGCAGTCCCTGGGGGCAACGAGAAAAACTGTTTTTT
TRBD1	NA	TRBJ1-2	TRBV5-5	CASSLTGGRPRDGYTF	TGTGCCAGCAGCTTAACAGGGGGCCGACCTAGGGATGGCTACACCTTC